This TCR beta chain was observed in a study of CD8 T cells in ankylosing spondylitis. This clonotype was counted ten times or more. The target antigen is unknown. Quantitative 5'-RACE with molecular barcodes generated TCR beta libraries. TCRdb reprocessed the 5' RACE reads with MiXCR, giving one entry per CDR3 protein. This table has roughly 30,000 distinct CDR3 sequences, 5.3% appearing once. General study results and limits: A TCR beta motif made of 7 to 9 highly homologous variants seemed typical of ankylosing spondylitis blood. Reactive arthritis synovial fluid and blood previously showed some of these motif variants. There was reportedly significant enrichment of clones that were disease-linked in matched ankylosing spondylitis synovial fluid.

The TCR sequence derives from a female donor with ankylosing spondylitis or in good health (not recorded which). The specimen sequenced was blood, either unsorted or a sorted T cell fraction (not recorded which).

CDR3 sequence: CASSVGTGTGAQEQFF. Written as DNA, the CDR3 is TGTGCCAGCAGCGTAGGGACCGGGACAGGGGCACAGGAGCAGTTCTTC. The chain combines TRBV9 with TRBJ2-1, with 10 bases that match TRBD1. Germline values: CDR1 SGDLS, CDR2 YYNGEE. The CDR3 is 16 residues long. V shed 0 bases, J shed 10 bases, and the junction held 10 bases outside the gene matches.